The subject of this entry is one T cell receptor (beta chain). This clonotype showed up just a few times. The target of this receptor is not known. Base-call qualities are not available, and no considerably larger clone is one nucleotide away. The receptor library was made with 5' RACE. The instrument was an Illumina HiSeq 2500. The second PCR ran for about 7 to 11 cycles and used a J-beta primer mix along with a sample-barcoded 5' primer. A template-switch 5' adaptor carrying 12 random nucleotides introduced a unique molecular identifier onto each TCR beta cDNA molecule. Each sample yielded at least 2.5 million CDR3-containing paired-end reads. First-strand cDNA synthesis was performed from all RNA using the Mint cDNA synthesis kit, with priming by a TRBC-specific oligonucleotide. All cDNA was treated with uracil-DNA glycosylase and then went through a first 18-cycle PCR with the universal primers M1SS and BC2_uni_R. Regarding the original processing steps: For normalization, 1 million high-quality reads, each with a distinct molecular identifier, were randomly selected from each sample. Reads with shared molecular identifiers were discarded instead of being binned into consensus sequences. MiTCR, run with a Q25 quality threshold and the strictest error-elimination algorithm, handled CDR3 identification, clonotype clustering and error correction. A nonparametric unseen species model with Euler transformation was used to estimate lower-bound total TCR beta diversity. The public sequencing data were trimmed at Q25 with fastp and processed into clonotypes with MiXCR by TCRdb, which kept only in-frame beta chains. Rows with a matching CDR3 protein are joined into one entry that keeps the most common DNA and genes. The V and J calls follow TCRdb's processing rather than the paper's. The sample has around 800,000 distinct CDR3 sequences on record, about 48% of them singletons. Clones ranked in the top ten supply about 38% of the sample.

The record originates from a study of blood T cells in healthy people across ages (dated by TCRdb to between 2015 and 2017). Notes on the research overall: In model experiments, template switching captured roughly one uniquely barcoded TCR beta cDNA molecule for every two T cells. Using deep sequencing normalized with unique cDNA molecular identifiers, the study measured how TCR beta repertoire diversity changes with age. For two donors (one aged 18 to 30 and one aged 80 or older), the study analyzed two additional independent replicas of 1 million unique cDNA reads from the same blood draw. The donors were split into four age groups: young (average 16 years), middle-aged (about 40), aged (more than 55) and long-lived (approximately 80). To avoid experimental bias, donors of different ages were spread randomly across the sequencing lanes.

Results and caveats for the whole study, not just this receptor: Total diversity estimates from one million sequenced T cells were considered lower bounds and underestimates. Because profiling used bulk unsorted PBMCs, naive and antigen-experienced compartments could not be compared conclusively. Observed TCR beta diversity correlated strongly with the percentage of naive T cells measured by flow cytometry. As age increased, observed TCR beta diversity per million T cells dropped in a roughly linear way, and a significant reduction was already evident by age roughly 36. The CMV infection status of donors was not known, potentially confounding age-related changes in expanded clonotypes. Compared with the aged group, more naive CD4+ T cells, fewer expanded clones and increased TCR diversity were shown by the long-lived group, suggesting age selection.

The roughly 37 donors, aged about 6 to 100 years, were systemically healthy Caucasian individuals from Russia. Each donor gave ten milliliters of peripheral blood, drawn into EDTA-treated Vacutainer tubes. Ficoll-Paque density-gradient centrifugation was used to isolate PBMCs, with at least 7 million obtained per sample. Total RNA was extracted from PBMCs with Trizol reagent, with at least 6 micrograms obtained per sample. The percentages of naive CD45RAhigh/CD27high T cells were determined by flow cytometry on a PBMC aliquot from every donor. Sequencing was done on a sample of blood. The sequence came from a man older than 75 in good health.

This receptor carries the CDR3 CASSHLGGPQQETQYF. The nucleotide sequence is TGTGCCAGCAGCCACCTCGGGGGACCCCAGCAAGAGACCCAGTACTTC. The chain is made from TRBV12-3 or TRBV12-4 and TRBJ2-5, with TRBD2 perhaps the D gene, on 6 matching bases. The CDR3 goes from the cysteine to the phenylalanine over 16 residues. The sequence is cut down to CDR3 DNA, 48 bases in frame from base 1. Between the V and J ends, shortened by 6 bases and 2 bases respectively, the junction contains 19 bases.